This T cell receptor (beta chain) was documented in a study of T cell repertoires in aging, cancer and after chemotherapy. Overall study context: Donors were grouped into six age bands spanning 30 or younger through 70 or older. Clear clonal overlap appeared across healthy donor samples taken over several months to years. The full dataset contained several million TCR reads. Overall study results and limits: Untreated cancer patients had significantly lower blood TCR diversity than age-matched healthy donors.

CDR1 is SGHTA and CDR2 is FQGNSA in the germline V gene. This CDR3 is built from 15 residues. V shed 6 bases and J 0 bases; nucleotides not matched to a gene: 8. Note on this clonotype: The antigen is undetermined.

The template was genomic DNA from peripheral blood, not RNA. Multiplex touch-down PCR with TRB-A/B primers amplified rearranged V-D-J TRB sequences. MiXCR, run by TCRdb on the multiplex PCR reads, gives a single entry per CDR3 protein. The sample lists 13,000 or so distinct CDR3 sequences, about 25% occurring once. This clonotype was obtained from a human donor in good health. The chain joins TRBV7-2 to TRBJ2-7; 7 bases are shared with TRBD1. The sample taken for sequencing was blood. Here the CDR3 DNA reads TGTGCCAGCAGACTAGACAGGGCAACCTCCTACGAGCAGTACTTC. It encodes CASRLDRATSYEQYF.